These 9 T cell receptor beta chains were all obtained from the same sample, sequenced in a study of cytomegalovirus exposure and HLA in healthy donors. Some clones are missing from TCRdb's copy, which holds only in-frame ones; the method was immunoSEQ multiplex PCR. Counted here are 150,000 to 200,000 clones, 85% occurring once; the ten biggest clones make up 2% to 2.5%. What was sequenced was PBMCs. The receptors shown here come from a man aged 25 to 40 in good health and CMV-seropositive.

This clone was picked up one time. This sequence joins TRBV5-1 and TRBJ2-1; 10 bases align to TRBD2. CDR3 size: 14 residues. The germline gives CDR1 SGHRS, CDR2 YFSETQ. Losses at the gene ends were 6 bases for V and 3 bases for J; bases not matched to a gene: 3. Here the CDR3 reads CASTPSGGYNEQFF. The CDR3 nucleotides are TGCGCCAGCACACCTAGCGGGGGCTACAATGAGCAGTTCTTC.

This chain connects TRBV5-1 to TRBJ1-1, with TRBD1 identical over 7 bases. V lost 4 bases to trimming and J lost 5 bases; unmatched junction nucleotides: 5. Germline loops: CDR1 SGHRS, CDR2 YFSETQ. The length of the CDR3 is 13 residues. DNA for the CDR3: TGCGCCAGCAGCAGGGACAGTTTTACTGAAGCTTTCTTT. It encodes CASSRDSFTEAFF.

Note on this clone: At the DNA level, this CDR3 is encoded by other sequences in the same sample as well. The chain recombines TRBV7-2 with TRBJ2-7, with 7 nucleotides matching TRBD2. This CDR3 region has 14 residues. CDR1 SGHTA and CDR2 FQGNSA come from the germline V gene. Germline trimming cut 0 bases from V and 2 bases from J; bases unmatched to any gene: 1. The CDR3 coding sequence is TGTGCCAGCAGCTTAGCGGGGGGGGCCTACGAGCAGTACTTC. Encoded protein: CASSLAGGAYEQYF.

The J gene is TRBJ2-4, the V gene TRBV7-6; D remains unclear. The CDR3 is made up of 13 amino acids. The germline V gene encodes CDR1 SGHVS and CDR2 FNYEAQ. Trimming cost V 4 bases and J 8 bases, with 12 bases left between them. CDR3 sequence (DNA): TGTGCCAGCAGCTCGGCCGTCCAGGACATTCAGTACTTC. Its protein is CASSSAVQDIQYF. The whole variable domain, filled in from reference TRBV7-6 and TRBJ2-4, reads GAGVSQSPRYKVTKRGQDVALRCDPISGHVSLYWYRQALGQGPEFLTYFNYEAQQDKSGLPNDRFSAERPEGSISTLTIQRTEQRDSAMYRCASSSAVQDIQYFGAGTRLSVL.

The chain is built from TRBV9 and TRBJ1-5, with D perhaps TRBD1 (6 bases). CDR1 and CDR2 (germline): SGDLS, YYNGEE. There are 14 residues in the CDR3. The V end lost 3 bases, the J end lost 3 bases, and 10 bases lay between the germline ends. In DNA, the CDR3 is TGTGCCAGCAGCGGGAACAGGGACAATCAGCCCCAGCATTTT. As protein: CASSGNRDNQPQHF.

The chain employs TRBV9 and TRBJ1-3, with a tentative D call TRBD1 (6 bases). This CDR3 comprises 14 residues. Per germline, CDR1 SGDLS and CDR2 YYNGEE. The ends were cut back, 2 bases at V and 4 bases at J, with 10 bases in the middle. CDR3 amino acids: CASSVEGGGNTIYF. In DNA, the CDR3 is TGTGCCAGCAGCGTCGAAGGGGGAGGAAACACCATATATTTT.

The table lists this clone with a count of one. This sequence joins TRBV2 and TRBJ2-7; TRBD2 matches 9 bases. Germline CDR1 reads SNHLY; CDR2 reads FYNNEI. This CDR3 is 17 amino acids long. J gave up 0 bases and V 5 bases, and 11 bases lay outside the gene matches. CDR3 residues: CASSRNAGGGSSYEQYF. The CDR3 bases are TGTGCCAGCAGTCGAAATGCGGGGGGGGGATCCTCCTACGAGCAGTACTTC.

CDR3 in amino acids: CASSLDGGDNQPQHF. The CDR3 DNA sequence: TGTGCCAGCAGCTTAGATGGGGGGGACAATCAGCCCCAGCATTTT. The chain carries TRBV7-6 and TRBJ1-5, with a tentative D call TRBD1 (5 bases). The germline V and J ends were trimmed by 1 base and 3 bases, with 10 bases remaining between them. CDR1 is SGHVS and CDR2 is FNYEAQ in the germline V gene. This CDR3 region has 15 residues. The whole variable domain, remainder taken from reference TRBV7-6 and TRBJ1-5, is GAGVSQSPRYKVTKRGQDVALRCDPISGHVSLYWYRQALGQGPEFLTYFNYEAQQDKSGLPNDRFSAERPEGSISTLTIQRTEQRDSAMYRCASSLDGGDNQPQHFGDGTRLSIL.

The V and J genes are TRBV13 and TRBJ1-1; D is perhaps TRBD1 (6 bases). V gave up 5 bases and J gave up 3 bases, with 10 bases separating them. The germline CDR1 and CDR2 sequences are PRHDT and FYEKMQ (reference sequence). The CDR3 spans 13 residues. Here the CDR3 reads CASSRDTHTEAFF. CDR3 sequence (DNA): TGTGCCAGCAGCAGGGACACCCACACTGAAGCTTTCTTT.